This TCR beta chain was sequenced for a study of graft-versus-host responses after intestinal transplantation. With regard to this clone: Its antigen is not known.

Germline-derived CDR1 and CDR2 are KGHSH and LQKENI. The CDR3 runs to 14 residues. The method was immunoSEQ multiplex PCR; TCRdb's version includes in-frame clones alone and lacks a portion of them. The sample lists about 99,000 clones, roughly 87% occurring once. This clonotype was sampled from a human donor who received an intestinal transplant. The rearrangement joins TRBV18 to TRBJ2-5; D may be TRBD1 (6 bases). With the DNA end fitting TRBJ2-7 better, the J assignment may be wrong. The sample was unstimulated CD4+ T cells sorted from spleen or lymph node cells, taken before intestinal transplant. In nucleotides, the CDR3 is TGTGCCAGCTCACCTCAGGGGATGGCCTACGAGCAGTACTTC. Translating it yields CASSPQGMAYEQYF.